This T cell receptor (beta chain) was found in a study of T cell responses to AZD1222 COVID-19 vaccine. Whole-study results and caveats: The span of vaccine-associated CD4 TCRs extended across spike, with dominance at 160-218 and 743-854. There were mostly white British donors and more females than males, and clonal diversity was possibly underestimated. Breadth and depth of Spike-specific TCRs rose after two AZD1222 doses.

As regards this clone: Antigen: not known.

V dropped 0 bases and J dropped 3 bases, with 13 bases sitting between them. Per the germline V gene, CDR1 is SGHRS and CDR2 is YFSETQ. The CDR3 runs to 15 residues. Data came from immunoSEQ multiplex PCR; TCRdb stores just in-frame clones and leaves some out. The sample yields around 88,000 clones, 70% to 90% seen once. Sequencing was performed on peripheral blood, taken on day 0 of AZD1222 vaccination. The source is an adult in good health. V is TRBV5-1 and J is TRBJ2-7; maybe TRBD2 (5 bases). The CDR3 protein is CASSLAPGVGYEQYF. CDR3 in DNA: TGCGCCAGCAGCTTGGCCCCCGGGGTTGGCTACGAGCAGTACTTC.